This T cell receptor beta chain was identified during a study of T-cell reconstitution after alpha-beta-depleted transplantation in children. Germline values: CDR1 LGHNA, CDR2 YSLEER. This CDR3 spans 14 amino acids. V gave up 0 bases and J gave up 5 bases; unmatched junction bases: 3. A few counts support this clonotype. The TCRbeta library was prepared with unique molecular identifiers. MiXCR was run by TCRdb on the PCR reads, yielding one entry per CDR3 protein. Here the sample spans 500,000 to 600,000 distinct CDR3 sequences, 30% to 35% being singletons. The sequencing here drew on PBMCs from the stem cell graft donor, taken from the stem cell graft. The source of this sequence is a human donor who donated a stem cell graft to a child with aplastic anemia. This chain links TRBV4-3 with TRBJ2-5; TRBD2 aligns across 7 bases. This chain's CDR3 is CASSQDRGEETQYF. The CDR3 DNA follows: TGCGCCAGCAGCCAAGATCGGGGGGAGGAGACCCAGTACTTC.